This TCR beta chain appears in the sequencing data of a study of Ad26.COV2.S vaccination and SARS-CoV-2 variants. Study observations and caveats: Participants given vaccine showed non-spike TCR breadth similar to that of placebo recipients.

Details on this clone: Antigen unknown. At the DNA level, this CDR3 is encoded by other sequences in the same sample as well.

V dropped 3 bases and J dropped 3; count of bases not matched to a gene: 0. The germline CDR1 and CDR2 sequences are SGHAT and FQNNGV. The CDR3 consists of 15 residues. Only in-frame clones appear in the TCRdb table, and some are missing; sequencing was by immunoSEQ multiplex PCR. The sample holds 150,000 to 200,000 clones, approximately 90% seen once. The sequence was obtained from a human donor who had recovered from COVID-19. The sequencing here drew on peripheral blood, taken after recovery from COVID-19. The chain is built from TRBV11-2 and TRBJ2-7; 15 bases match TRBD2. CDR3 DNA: TGTGCCAGCAGCTTGGGACTAGCGGGGGGCTACGAGCAGTACTTC. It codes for CASSLGLAGGYEQYF.